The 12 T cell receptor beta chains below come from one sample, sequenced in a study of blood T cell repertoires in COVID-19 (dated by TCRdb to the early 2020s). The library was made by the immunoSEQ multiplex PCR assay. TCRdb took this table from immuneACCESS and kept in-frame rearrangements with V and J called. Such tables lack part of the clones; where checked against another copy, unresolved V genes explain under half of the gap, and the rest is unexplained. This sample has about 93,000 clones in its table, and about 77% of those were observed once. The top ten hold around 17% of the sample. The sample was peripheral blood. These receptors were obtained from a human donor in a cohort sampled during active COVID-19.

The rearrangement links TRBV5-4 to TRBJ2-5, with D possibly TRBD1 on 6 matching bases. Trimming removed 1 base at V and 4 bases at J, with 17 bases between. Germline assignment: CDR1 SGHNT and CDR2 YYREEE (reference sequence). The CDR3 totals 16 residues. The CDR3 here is CASSLFGGAVRETQYF. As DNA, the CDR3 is TGTGCCAGCAGCTTGTTTGGGGGCGCGGTCCGAGAGACCCAGTACTTC. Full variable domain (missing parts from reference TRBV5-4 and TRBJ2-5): ETGVTQSPTHLIKTRGQQVTLRCSSQSGHNTVSWYQQALGQGPQFIFQYYREEENGRGNFPPRFSGLQFPNYSSELNVNALELDDSALYLCASSLFGGAVRETQYFGPGTRLLVL.

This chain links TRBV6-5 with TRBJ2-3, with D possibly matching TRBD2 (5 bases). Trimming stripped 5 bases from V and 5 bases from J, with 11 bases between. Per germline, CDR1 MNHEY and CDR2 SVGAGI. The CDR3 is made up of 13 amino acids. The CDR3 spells CASSLGLLDTQYF. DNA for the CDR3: TGTGCCAGCAGTCTCGGACTTTTAGATACGCAGTATTTT.

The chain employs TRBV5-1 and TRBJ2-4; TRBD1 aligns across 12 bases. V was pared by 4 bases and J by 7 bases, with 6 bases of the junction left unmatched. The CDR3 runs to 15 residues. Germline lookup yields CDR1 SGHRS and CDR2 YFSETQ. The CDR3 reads CASSLGQGAGNIQYF. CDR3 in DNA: TGCGCCAGCAGCCTGGGACAGGGGGCGGGGAACATTCAGTACTTC.

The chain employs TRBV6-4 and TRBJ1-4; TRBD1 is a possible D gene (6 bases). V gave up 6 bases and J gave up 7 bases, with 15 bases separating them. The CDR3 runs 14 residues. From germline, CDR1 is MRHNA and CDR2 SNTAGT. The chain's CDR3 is CASRATGRSEKLFF. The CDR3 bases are TGTGCCAGCAGGGCTACAGGGCGGAGTGAAAAACTGTTTTTT.

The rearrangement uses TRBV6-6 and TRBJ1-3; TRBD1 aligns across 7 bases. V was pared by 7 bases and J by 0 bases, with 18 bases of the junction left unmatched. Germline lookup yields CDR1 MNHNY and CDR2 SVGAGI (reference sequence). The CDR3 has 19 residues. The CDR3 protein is CASTRVWTGANPSGNTIYF. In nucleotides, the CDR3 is TGTGCCAGCACTCGAGTCTGGACAGGCGCTAACCCCTCTGGAAACACCATATATTTT.

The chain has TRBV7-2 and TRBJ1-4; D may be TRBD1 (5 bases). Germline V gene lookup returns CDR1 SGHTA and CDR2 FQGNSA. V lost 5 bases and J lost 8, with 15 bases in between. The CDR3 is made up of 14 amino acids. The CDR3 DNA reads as TGTGCCAGCAGCCTCGGGGGGGACTTCGAAAAACTGTTTTTT. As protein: CASSLGGDFEKLFF.

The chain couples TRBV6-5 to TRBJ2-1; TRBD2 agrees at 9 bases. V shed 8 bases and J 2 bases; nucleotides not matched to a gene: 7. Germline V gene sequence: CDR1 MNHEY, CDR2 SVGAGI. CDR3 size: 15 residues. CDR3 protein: CASSREGGTYNEQFF. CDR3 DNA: TGTGCCAGCTCGCGGGAGGGGGGGACCTACAATGAGCAGTTCTTC.

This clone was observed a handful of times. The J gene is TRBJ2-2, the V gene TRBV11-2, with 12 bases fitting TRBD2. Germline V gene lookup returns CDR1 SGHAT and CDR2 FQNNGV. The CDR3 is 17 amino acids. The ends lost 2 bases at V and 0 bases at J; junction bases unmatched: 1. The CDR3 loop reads CASSLTSGGSNTGELFF. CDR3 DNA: TGTGCCAGCAGCTTAACTAGCGGGGGGTCGAACACCGGGGAGCTGTTTTTT.

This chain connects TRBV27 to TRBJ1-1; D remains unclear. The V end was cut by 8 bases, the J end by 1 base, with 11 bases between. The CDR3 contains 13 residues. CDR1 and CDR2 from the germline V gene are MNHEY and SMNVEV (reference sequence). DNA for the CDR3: TGTGCCAGCCAGAGGGTGACGAACACTGAAGCTTTCTTT. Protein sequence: CASQRVTNTEAFF.

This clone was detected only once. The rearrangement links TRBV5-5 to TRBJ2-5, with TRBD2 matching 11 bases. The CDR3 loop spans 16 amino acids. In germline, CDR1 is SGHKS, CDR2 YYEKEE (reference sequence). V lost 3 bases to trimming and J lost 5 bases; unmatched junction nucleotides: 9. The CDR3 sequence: CASSSNSGGGQETQYF. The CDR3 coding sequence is TGTGCCAGCAGCTCGAATAGCGGGGGGGGACAGGAGACCCAGTACTTC.

The CDR3 DNA reads as TGTGCTAGTGGTTTGGGGAACAGTCCCACAGATACGCAGTATTTT. Its protein product is CASGLGNSPTDTQYF. The chain carries TRBV12-5 and TRBJ2-3; D uncertain. The CDR3 has 15 residues. The V gene's germline CDR1 is LGHNT and CDR2 FRNRAP. Trimming pared 1 base from V and 2 bases from J, leaving 10 bases between.

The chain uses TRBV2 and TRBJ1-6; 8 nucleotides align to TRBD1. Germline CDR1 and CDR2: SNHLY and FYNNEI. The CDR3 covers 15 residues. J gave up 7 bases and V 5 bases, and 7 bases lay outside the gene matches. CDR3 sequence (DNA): TGTGCCAGCAGTTCGGACAGGGTGGGAAATTCACCCCTCCACTTT. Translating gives CASSSDRVGNSPLHF. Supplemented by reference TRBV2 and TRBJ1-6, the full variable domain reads EPEVTQTPSHQVTQMGQEVILRCVPISNHLYFYWYRQILGQKVEFLVSFYNNEISEKSEIFDDQFSVERPDGSNFTLKIRSTKLEDSAMYFCASSSDRVGNSPLHFGNGTRLTVT.